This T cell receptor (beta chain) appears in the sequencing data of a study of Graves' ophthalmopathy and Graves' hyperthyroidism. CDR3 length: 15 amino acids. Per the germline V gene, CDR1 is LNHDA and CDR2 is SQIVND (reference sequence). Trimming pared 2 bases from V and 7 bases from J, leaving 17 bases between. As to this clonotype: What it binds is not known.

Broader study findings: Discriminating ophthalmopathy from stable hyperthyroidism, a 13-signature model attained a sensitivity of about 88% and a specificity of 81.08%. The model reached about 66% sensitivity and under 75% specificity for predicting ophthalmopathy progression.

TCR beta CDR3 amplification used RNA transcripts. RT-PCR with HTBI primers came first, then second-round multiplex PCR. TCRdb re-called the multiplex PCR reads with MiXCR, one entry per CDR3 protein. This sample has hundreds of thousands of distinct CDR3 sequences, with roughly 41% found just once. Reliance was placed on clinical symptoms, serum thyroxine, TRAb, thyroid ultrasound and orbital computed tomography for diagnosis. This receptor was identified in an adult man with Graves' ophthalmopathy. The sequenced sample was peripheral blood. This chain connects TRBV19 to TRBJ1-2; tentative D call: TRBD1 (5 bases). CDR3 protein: CASSISSGSVFGYTF. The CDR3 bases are TGTGCCAGTAGTATATCTTCAGGGTCTGTCTTTGGCTACACCTTC.